This T cell receptor (beta chain) was found in a study of T cell changes during pregnancy in multiple sclerosis. Assay used: immunoSEQ multiplex PCR; TCRdb lists only in-frame clones, some missing. The table records about 130,000 clones, 90% to 96% of them present only once. Losses at the gene ends were 6 bases for V and 5 bases for J; bases not matched to a gene: 5. Germline CDR1 reads MNHEY; CDR2 reads SVGAGI. The CDR3 covers 15 residues. The chain links TRBV6-5 to TRBJ2-1; 12 bases map to TRBD2. The sample consisted of peripheral blood, taken after pregnancy. This receptor was taken from a female donor with multiple sclerosis, enrolled in a pregnancy study. The CDR3 nucleotides are TGTGCCAGCAGACTAGCGGGAGGCCCTAACAATGAGCAGTTCTTC. As protein: CASRLAGGPNNEQFF.